The text below deals with one T cell receptor beta chain. What antigen it recognizes has not been identified. No base qualities exist here, and no much larger clone lies one base off it. This sample was taken from a study of cytomegalovirus exposure and HLA in healthy donors (dated by TCRdb to about 2017). Regarding the study in general: In an earlier analysis of 450 to 750 of the donors, approximately 260 Gb of sequence data and approximately 100 million unique TCR beta sequences from 180 million or so T cells were reported. Typing coverage varied by locus: 629-630 donors for A, B, C, DRB1 and DQB1; roughly 520 for DQA1; around 570 for DPA1; around 490 for DPB1. Among roughly 400 genotyped donors of the cohort, an average of approximately 230,000 unique TCR beta nucleotide sequences were sequenced per donor, roughly 20% of them non-productive. Roughly 300 gigabases of sequencing data and 70 million to 100 million unique TCR sequences were included in an early release covering roughly 600 HLA-typed donors. Donor age, sex, ethnicity and CMV serostatus were compiled together with the repertoire data. Genome-wide SNP genotypes for about 65% of the 666 donors were used in a later genetic analysis, which treated that subset as a discovery cohort. Rather than using new phenotypic data, the later analysis identified candidate immune exposures from TCR beta sequences and from how often those sequences occurred across donors. Among the roughly 390 genotyped donors, about 85% belonged to the genetic ancestry cluster associated with self-reported Caucasian donors. Every discovery cohort repertoire had been produced on one sequencing platform. Because of strong linkage in the cohort, 4 to 6 DR-DQ haplotypes were treated as single units for association and clustering. An earlier analysis of about 600 of the donors used high-throughput TCR beta sequencing to judge whether each TCR beta V gene segment behaved as functional or pseudogenic. The aim of the study was to test whether cataloging public T cell receptors could identify signatures of past pathogen exposure. Besides the first cohort of some 670 subjects, a separate validation cohort made up of 120 different subjects was used. HLA typing included class I and class II loci at four-digit resolution. To predict cytomegalovirus infection status, the study brought together high-throughput TCR immunosequencing, statistical association of individual TCRs with disease status, and machine learning. A later analysis re-analyzed previously published TCR beta repertoires from 650 to 800 donors and added high-resolution HLA genotyping to study TCR occurrence patterns. The T cell repertoires of 666 subjects were profiled by immunosequencing and related to cytomegalovirus serostatus. What the work shows at the level of the full study, not this receptor alone: Compared with the approximately 720-donor mean, donors in an Asian-associated ancestry cluster had fewer N-insertions in productive TCRs, according to a later genetic analysis. Only TCR beta chains were sequenced in this cohort, and the absence of alpha or paired-chain data limited detectable features. According to a later analysis, parvovirus B19, influenza, CMV and Epstein-Barr virus appeared linked to several top co-occurrence clusters. In vitro tests confirmed that a few of the cytomegalovirus-associated TCR beta chains recognize cytomegalovirus antigens. Presence/absence analyses assumed roughly uniform sequencing depth across donors, an assumption that may not hold. Roughly 17 rarely observed V segments, including chromosome 9 orphons, were excluded from the earlier analysis of a few hundred of the donors because counts were too low. A further reported finding was that TCR beta sequences accurately predicted the HLA-A and HLA-B alleles for most subjects in the first cohort. Most CMV-associated TCR beta chains appeared to be HLA-restricted in a later analysis, and the HLA associations seemed to be driven largely by CMV exposure. Most TCR sequences were observed very rarely across donors, whereas some public TCRs were present in many individuals. In a later analysis, the rate of TCR association differed among HLA loci, with DRB1 alleles having the most associated TCRs and HLA-C alleles having the fewest. In an earlier analysis of 587 of the donors, most TCR beta V segments appeared in productive rearrangements about 87% or about 30% of the time, broadly matching IMGT annotations. A later genetic analysis associated a missense DCLRE1C variant with V-gene and J-gene trimming of TCR beta chains, and an independent cohort replicated the association. The authors suggested that the approach could potentially be generalized to other disease states and immunological phenotypes. For the cohort, immune exposure information was limited to CMV serostatus. Linkage disequilibrium might explain the correlated functional status among segregating V segments, but an unknown experimental factor could not be excluded. Assigning TCR associations to individual alleles was difficult when HLA alleles, especially DR and DQ, strongly co-occurred. A later analysis found that HLA-associated TCR beta chains were more clonally expanded and had lower generation probabilities than equally common non-associated chains. Specific HLA alleles were associated with 16,951 TCR beta sequences at a false discovery rate of 0.05 in a later analysis. A group of highly shared sequence variants was considered likely to be a technical artifact of the sequencing pipeline. A total of some 180 TCR beta chains were listed by the study as associated with cytomegalovirus. In both the original and validation cohorts, the classifier was reported to diagnose cytomegalovirus status with high specificity and sensitivity. Because HLA typing was missing for some donors at each locus, association tests included only the typed subset. The 87-base-pair reads could not distinguish some IMGT-functional V segments, including TRBV6-2 and TRBV6-3, so those segments were excluded.

Trimming costs V 0 bases and J 8 bases, and their ends lie 14 bases apart. CDR1 and CDR2 were assigned from the germline V gene as SGDLS and YYNGEE. From its cysteine to its phenylalanine, the CDR3 spans 14 amino acids. The entry retains the CDR3 DNA only, 42 bases that are in frame from base 1. The library was produced with the immunoSEQ multiplex PCR assay. A mixture of 60 forward primers for TCR Vbeta segments and 13 reverse primers for TCR Jbeta segments was used in the multiplex PCR. A multiplex PCR assay on genomic DNA amplified the CDR3 region of rearranged TCR beta genes. On the Illumina HiSeq System, the amplified TCR beta libraries were sequenced as 87-base-pair reads. Regarding the original processing steps: In a later analysis, around 80 million unique TCR beta chains were counted across the approximately 670 repertoires, and roughly 10 million of these chains were shared by at least two donors. A nearest-neighbor algorithm error-corrected the raw reads and collapsed the reads into unique sequences, merging closely related sequences to remove PCR and sequencing errors. Alignment of CDR3 sequences to IMGT reference sequences was used to assign V, D and J gene segments. For a sequence to be retained, at least a six-nucleotide match to both a V gene segment and a J gene segment was required. A rearrangement was called productive if the CDR3 had no stop codons and remained in frame with V and J, and every other rearrangement was called non-productive. CDR3 was defined according to IMGT convention as the region running from the second conserved V-encoded cysteine to the conserved J-encoded phenylalanine. The earlier analysis of some 540 of the donors excluded any sequence lacking an unambiguous match to a single V gene segment. In an earlier analysis of some 590 of the donors, a V segment was called functional when productive rearrangements were above 56.7%, and segregating when the standard deviation between donors exceeded 5%. A statistical classification framework was developed to diagnose cytomegalovirus status using the catalog of TCR beta chain sequences. V and J gene assignment, in a later analysis, came from comparing TCR nucleotide sequences with IMGT/GENE-DB human TR gene sequences. The TCRdist pipeline was used in a later analysis to assign CDR3 sequences and most-parsimonious VDJ recombination scenarios. A later analysis defined each TCR beta chain by its CDR3 amino acid sequence plus V-gene family, and excluded reads lacking a unique V-gene family. In a later analysis, several hundred highly shared, low-generation-probability nucleotide sequences were removed to address suspected cross-contamination and a sequencing artifact. In a later analysis, a clonal expansion index for each public chain was calculated from normalized within-repertoire ranks of inferred template counts. In a later analysis, generation probabilities were computed with a VDJ recombination model fitted to out-of-frame rearrangements, and the resulting probabilities were checked against IGoR. In a later analysis, TCR-TCR, TCR-HLA and TCR-CMV co-occurrence was scored with hypergeometric tests, and a repertoire-size bias correction was applied to TCR pairs. A later analysis estimated false discovery rates by permuting HLA or CMV assignments 20 times. A later analysis grouped co-occurring TCRs with DBSCAN, adding TCRdist sequence similarity when clustering within HLA-allele-positive subsets. For co-occurrence clustering, repertoires with fewer than 30,000 or more than 120,000 public chains were excluded, along with 5 or 6 repertoires with anomalous nucleotide sharing. The immuneACCESS repertoire file appears here via TCRdb, limited to in-frame rearrangements. These files lack a portion of the clones; in checked studies, under half of the deficit traces to unresolved V genes, and the cause of the others is not known. V and J calls and clone size follow that table, whereas D and trimming were derived from the DNA. The sample table lists approximately 150,000 clones, about 85% of them with a count of one. The top ten hold roughly 3.6% of the sample.

In total, roughly 670 healthy bone marrow donors made up the cohort. At the time of sampling, all cohort members were nominally healthy, though unrecorded immune exposures were likely present. CMV serostatus was positive for about 300 and negative for about half of the roughly 700 cohort members, and was not recorded for this donor. Every donor gave a peripheral blood sample, and the peripheral blood mononuclear cells from that sample were used for TCR beta sequencing. The Qiagen DNeasy Blood Extraction Kit was used to extract genomic DNA from the blood cell samples. This TCR was sampled from a human donor in good health. The sample consisted of PBMCs. Recombination connected TRBV9 to TRBJ1-1; the D gene is unclear. The encoded CDR3 is CASSVVPEVGEAFF. The sequence in DNA is TGTGCCAGCAGCGTAGTACCTGAGGTCGGAGAAGCTTTCTTT.